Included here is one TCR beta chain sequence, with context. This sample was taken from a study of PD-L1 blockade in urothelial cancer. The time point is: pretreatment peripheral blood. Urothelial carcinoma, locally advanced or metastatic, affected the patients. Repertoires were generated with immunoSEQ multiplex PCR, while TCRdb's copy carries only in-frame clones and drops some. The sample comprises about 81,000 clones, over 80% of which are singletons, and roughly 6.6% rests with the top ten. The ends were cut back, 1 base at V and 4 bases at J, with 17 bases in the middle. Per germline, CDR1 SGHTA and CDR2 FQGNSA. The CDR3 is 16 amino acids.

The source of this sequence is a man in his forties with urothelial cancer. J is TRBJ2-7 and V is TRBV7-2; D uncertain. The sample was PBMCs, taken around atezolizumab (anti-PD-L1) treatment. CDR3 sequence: CASSLGWAVGRYEQYF. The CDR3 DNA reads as TGTGCCAGCAGCTTAGGGTGGGCCGTGGGCCGATACGAGCAGTACTTC.